Listed below are T cell receptor beta chains from one sample, sequenced in a study of blood T cell repertoires in COVID-19. The repertoire was sequenced with immunoSEQ multiplex PCR; TCRdb's copy has only in-frame clones and lacks some. The sample lists around 250,000 clones; under 90% were seen once. Sequencing was carried out using PBMCs or T cells enriched from blood (not recorded which). These receptor sequences come from a man aged 25-40 years with acute COVID-19. Both conserved end residues are part of each CDR3. D genes are given only for firm matches. Part of the rows lack a size; the others show once, few, many or a class for expanded clones.

clone_size j_call v_call d_call cdr3_nt cdr3_aa
NA TRBJ1-3 TRBV5-6 TRBD1 TGTGCCAGCAGCGATACAGGGGGAGCGGGAAACACCATATATTTT CASSDTGGAGNTIYF
NA TRBJ1-2 TRBV6-4 NA TGTGCCAGCAGACCCGGACAAGCTAACTATGGCTACACCTTC CASRPGQANYGYTF
NA TRBJ1-6 TRBV27 NA TGTGCCATCGGGAGGGGGTCACCCCTCCACTTT CAIGRGSPLHF
once TRBJ1-2 TRBV11-2 TRBD1 TGTGCCACCCAGGGGGACCACTATGGCTACACCTTC CATQGDHYGYTF
few TRBJ1-6 TRBV14 NA TGTGCCAGCAGCCAAGTGTGGTCGGGAAATTCACCCCTCCACTTT CASSQVWSGNSPLHF
NA TRBJ1-1 TRBV6-1 NA TGTGCCAGCAGTGAACAAGATGGGACACGCAACACTGAAGCTTTCTTT CASSEQDGTRNTEAFF
NA TRBJ1-5 TRBV19 NA TGTGCCAGTAGTTCGACAGATTATAGCAATCAGCCCCAGCATTTT CASSSTDYSNQPQHF
NA TRBJ1-4 TRBV5-1 NA TGTGCCAGCAGCCCCCAGGGAAAATCGAATGAAAAACTGTTTTTT CASSPQGKSNEKLFF
NA TRBJ2-1 TRBV19 TRBD2 TGTGCCAGTAGTCCACGGACTAGCTACAATGAGCAGTTCTTC CASSPRTSYNEQFF
NA TRBJ2-3 TRBV19 NA TGTGCCAGTAGCATTTCCGGGATCATCACAGATACGCAGTATTTT CASSISGIITDTQYF
NA TRBJ2-2 TRBV3-1/TRBV3-2 NA TGTGCCAGCAGCCCGACACAGGGAACCGGGGAGCTGTTTTTT CASSPTQGTGELFF
NA TRBJ1-1 TRBV5-5 NA TGTGCCAGCAGCTTCGCAGGGGTGACTGAAGCTTTCTTT CASSFAGVTEAFF
NA TRBJ2-3 TRBV7-9 TRBD2 TGTGCCAGCAGGTTTGGCGGGGGTGTATCAGATACGCAGTATTTT CASRFGGGVSDTQYF
NA TRBJ2-1 TRBV10-3 NA TGTGCCATCAGTGAGGAACAGGTGGGGGGGGCGACCAATGAGCAGTTCTTC CAISEEQVGGATNEQFF
NA TRBJ1-6 TRBV18 TRBD1 TGTGCCAGCTCCCGGGACAGGGGGAATTCACCCCTCCACTTT CASSRDRGNSPLHF
NA TRBJ2-1 TRBV7-9 TRBD2 TGTGCCAGCAGGGGAGCGGGGGGGCGGAGTGAGCAGTTCTTC CASRGAGGRSEQFF
NA TRBJ1-1 TRBV4-3 NA TGCGCCAGCAGCCAAGTAGGGACAACGCACATGAACACTGAAGCTTTCTTT CASSQVGTTHMNTEAFF
NA TRBJ2-5 TRBV18 TRBD1 TGTGCCAGCTCACCATCGGGACAGGGAGAGACCCAGTACTTC CASSPSGQGETQYF
NA TRBJ2-3 TRBV11-2 TRBD2 TGTGCCAGCAGCCCGAGAGGGTCCAGCGGGGTTGGAGATACGCAGTATTTT CASSPRGSSGVGDTQYF
NA TRBJ1-5 TRBV24-1 TRBD1 TGTGCCACCAGTGATGGACAGGGAAGTCAGCCCCAGCATTTT CATSDGQGSQPQHF
NA TRBJ1-5 TRBV28 NA TGTGCCAGCAGTTCACTCGCGACTGGAACTCAGCCCCAGCATTTT CASSSLATGTQPQHF
NA TRBJ1-6 TRBV28 NA TGTGCCAGCAGTTTGCCTACAGGGAGTTCAGCACCCCTCCACTTT CASSLPTGSSAPLHF